The T cell receptor beta chain under discussion was sequenced for a study of post-analysis software for immune sequencing data. This clonotype occurred a few times. Its antigen is undetermined. At one end the junction does not follow the germline gene, possibly because of a read error. The germline gives CDR1 SQVTM, CDR2 ANQGSEA. CDR3 length equals 13 residues. Whole-study results and caveats: Elevated frequency relative to controls characterized several TRBV segments in patients, TRBV5-6, TRBV5-1 and TRBV20-1 among them. Relative to controls, patients with multiple sclerosis showed significantly lower normalized Chao1 diversity.

Included in the TCR beta cDNA libraries were unique molecular identifiers. Once roughly 1 to 11 million T cells were used, hundreds of thousands of cDNA molecules resulted. TCRdb analysed the PCR reads with MiXCR anew, one entry per CDR3 protein. The sample has approximately 630,000 distinct CDR3 sequences; 55% to 60% are singletons. Sequencing used blood. This receptor was taken from a girl aged 2 to 9 with multiple sclerosis. This chain connects TRBV29-1 to TRBJ2-1; the D is unclear. The CDR3 is CSAVGIAYIEQFF. The DNA for the CDR3 is TGCAGCGCTGTTGGGATTGCCTACATTGAGCAGTTCTTC.